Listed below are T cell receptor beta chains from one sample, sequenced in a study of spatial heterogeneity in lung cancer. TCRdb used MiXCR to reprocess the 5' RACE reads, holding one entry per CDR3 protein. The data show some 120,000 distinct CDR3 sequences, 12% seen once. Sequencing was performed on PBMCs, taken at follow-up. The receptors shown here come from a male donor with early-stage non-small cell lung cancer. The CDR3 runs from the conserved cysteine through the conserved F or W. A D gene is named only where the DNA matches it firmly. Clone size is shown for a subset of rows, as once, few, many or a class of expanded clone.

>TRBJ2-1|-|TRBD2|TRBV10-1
TGCGCCAGCAGTGATGTCGGAGGGACTACCAATGAGCAGTTCTTC
CASSDVGGTTNEQFF
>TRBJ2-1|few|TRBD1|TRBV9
TGTGCCAGCAGCGAGGGACAGCCGGGCTACTCCTACAATGAGCAGTTCTTC
CASSEGQPGYSYNEQFF
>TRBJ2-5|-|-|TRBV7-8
TGTGCCAGCAGCTTAGCTCTGGGTAGGCAAGAGACCCAGTACTTC
CASSLALGRQETQYF
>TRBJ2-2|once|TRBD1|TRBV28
TGTGCCAGCGGGACAGGGAACACCGGGGAGCCGTTTTTT
CASGTGNTGEPFF
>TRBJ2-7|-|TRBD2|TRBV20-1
TGCAGTGCATACCCCCCCCGCGGGGGGAACTCCTACGAGCAGTACTTC
CSAYPPRGGNSYEQYF
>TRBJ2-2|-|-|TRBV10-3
TGTGCCATCAGATTTTCCGAAGCCGGGGAGCTGTTTTTT
CAIRFSEAGELFF
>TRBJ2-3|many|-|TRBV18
TGTGCCAGCTCACCGATTCATGGGCAGGCGAGCACAGATACGCAGTATTTT
CASSPIHGQASTDTQYF
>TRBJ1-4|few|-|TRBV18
TGTGCCAGCTCACCCCGCAGGGAATTTGATGAAAAACTGTTTTTT
CASSPRREFDEKLFF
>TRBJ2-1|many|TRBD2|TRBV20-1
TGCAGTGCTAGGACCGGTGGGACTAGTAGTCTCAATGAGCAGTTCTTC
CSARTGGTSSLNEQFF
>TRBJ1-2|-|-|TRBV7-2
TGTGCCAGCAGCTTCTGGGACAAGGCCCGAATTAACTATGGCTACACCTTC
CASSFWDKARINYGYTF
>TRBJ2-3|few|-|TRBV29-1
TGCAGCGTTTCCTTTTGGCAGATCACAGATACGCAGTATTTT
CSVSFWQITDTQYF
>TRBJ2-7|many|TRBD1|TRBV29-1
TGCAGCGTTGGGGGGACAGGGAACTACGAGCAGTACTTC
CSVGGTGNYEQYF
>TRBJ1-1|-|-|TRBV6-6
TGTGCCAGCAGTAGGAGGAACACTGAAGCTTTCTTT
CASSRRNTEAFF
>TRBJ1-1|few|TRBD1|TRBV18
TGTGCCAGCTCACCCCTGACAGGGGGCACTGAAGCTTTCTTT
CASSPLTGGTEAFF
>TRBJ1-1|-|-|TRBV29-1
TGCAGCGCCGGACAGATGAACACTGAAGCTTTCTTT
CSAGQMNTEAFF
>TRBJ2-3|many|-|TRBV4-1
TGCGCCAGCAGCCCTGGAAGAAATGGGATGACGCAGTATTTT
CASSPGRNGMTQYF
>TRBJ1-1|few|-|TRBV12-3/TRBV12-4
TGTGCCAGCAGCCCAAATCCACGTAACACTGAAGCTTTCTTT
CASSPNPRNTEAFF